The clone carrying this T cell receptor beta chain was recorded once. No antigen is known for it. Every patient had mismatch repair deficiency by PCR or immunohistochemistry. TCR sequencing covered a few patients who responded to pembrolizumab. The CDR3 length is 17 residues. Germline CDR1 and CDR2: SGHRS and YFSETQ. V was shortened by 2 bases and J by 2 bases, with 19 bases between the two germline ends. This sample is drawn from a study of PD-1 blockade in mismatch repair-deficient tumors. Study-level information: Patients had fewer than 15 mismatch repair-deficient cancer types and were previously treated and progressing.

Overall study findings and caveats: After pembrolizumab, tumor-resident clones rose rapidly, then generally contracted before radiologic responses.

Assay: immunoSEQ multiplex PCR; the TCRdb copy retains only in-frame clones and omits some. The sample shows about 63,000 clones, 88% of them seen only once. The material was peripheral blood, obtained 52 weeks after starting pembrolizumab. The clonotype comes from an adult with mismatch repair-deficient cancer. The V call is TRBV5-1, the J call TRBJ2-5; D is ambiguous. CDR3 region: CASSFPSSRGSQETQYF. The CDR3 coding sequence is TGCGCCAGCAGCTTCCCCTCGAGTAGAGGATCACAAGAGACCCAGTACTTC.